These 14 T cell receptor beta chains were all obtained from the same sample, sequenced in a study of blood T cell repertoires in COVID-19. Sequencing used immunoSEQ multiplex PCR; TCRdb keeps in-frame clones, though not all of them. The table shows approximately 37,000 clones, with 88% occurring only once. The sequencing sample was made of peripheral blood. The source of these receptors is a woman aged 70-85 years with acute or convalescent COVID-19.

The V call is TRBV10-1, the J call TRBJ2-7; perhaps TRBD1 as D (5 bases). CDR1 is WNHNN and CDR2 is SYGVQD in the germline V gene (reference sequence). V lost 2 bases, J lost 2 bases, and 13 bases lay in between. This CDR3 region has 15 residues. The CDR3 loop reads CASSERTRLPYEQYV. DNA for the CDR3: TGCGCCAGCAGTGAGAGGACAAGGCTACCCTACGAGCAGTACGTC.

The V and J genes are TRBV29-1 and TRBJ1-2; 8 bases map to TRBD1. CDR1 SQVTM and CDR2 ANQGSEA come from the germline V gene. This CDR3 has 16 residues. V shed 4 bases and J 8 bases; nucleotides not matched to a gene: 18. The CDR3 DNA reads as TGCAGCGTTGGGACCACCTGGCAGGGGGCCTCAGGGGGCTACACCTTC. This sequence encodes CSVGTTWQGASGGYTF.

The chain is built from TRBV29-1 and TRBJ2-1; 7 bases fit TRBD2. The junction had 7 bases not matched to a gene; V was cut back by 5 bases and J by 6 bases. In germline, CDR1 is SQVTM, CDR2 ANQGSEA. There are 13 residues in the CDR3. In DNA, the CDR3 is TGCAGCGTTTTTGGCGGGAGTGGCAATGAGCAGTTCTTC. This encodes CSVFGGSGNEQFF.

This sequence joins TRBV6-5 and TRBJ2-1; TRBD2 aligns across 8 bases. Trimming at V came to 6 bases and at J to 5 bases, leaving 9 bases not matched to a gene. This CDR3 has 15 amino acids. Germline V gene data show CDR1 as MNHEY and CDR2 as SVGAGI. CDR3 DNA: TGTGCCAGCAGCTATGACTCGGGAGGGGACAATGAGCAGTTCTTC. Translating gives CASSYDSGGDNEQFF.

J is TRBJ2-4 and V is TRBV30; no firm D call. V was shortened by 3 bases and J by 9 bases, with 12 bases between the two germline ends. The germline CDR1 and CDR2 sequences are GTSNPN and SVGIG (reference sequence). This CDR3 comprises 12 residues. CDR3 nucleotides: TGTGCCTGGAGCAGTCTCAGTGGCATTCAGTACTTC. Its protein product is CAWSSLSGIQYF.

The rearrangement links TRBV6-5 to TRBJ1-2; a weak D match, TRBD1 (5 bases). CDR3 length: 13 residues. CDR1 MNHEY and CDR2 SVGAGI come from the germline V gene. Trimming took off 0 bases at V and 7 bases at J, with 9 bases between the two ends. CDR3 sequence reads: CASSYSSGLGYTF. CDR3 bases: TGTGCCAGCAGTTACTCATCAGGGCTTGGCTACACCTTC.

The chain employs TRBV7-2 and TRBJ2-1; tentatively, D is TRBD1 (6 bases). The CDR3 has 15 amino acids. V was cut by 1 base and J by 10 bases, with 17 bases left in between. Germline V gives CDR1 SGHTA, CDR2 FQGNSA. In DNA form, the CDR3 reads TGTGCCAGCAGCTTAGTCGGGACACCTAGCCTCGAGCAGTTCTTC. This codes for CASSLVGTPSLEQFF.

V usage is TRBV6-5 and J usage is TRBJ2-7; TRBD1 aligns across 8 bases. CDR1 and CDR2 (germline): MNHEY, SVGAGI. This CDR3 has 13 amino acids. The junction had 4 bases not matched to a gene; V was cut back by 7 bases and J by 2 bases. CDR3 nucleotide sequence: TGTGCCAGCATAGGACAGGGAACCTACGAGCAGTACGTC. Translated: CASIGQGTYEQYV.

The gene calls are TRBV5-5 and TRBJ2-2; a weak D match, TRBD1 (5 bases). Trimming removed 4 bases from V and 9 bases from J, with 13 bases in between. This CDR3 is built from 13 residues. The V gene's germline CDR1 is SGHKS and CDR2 YYEKEE (reference sequence). In DNA form, the CDR3 reads TGTGCCAGCAGCCATCAGGGCATTCGGGAGCTGTTTTTT. It encodes CASSHQGIRELFF.

The genes are TRBV28 and TRBJ1-2, with a tentative D call TRBD1 (6 bases). The germline CDR1 and CDR2 sequences are MDHEN and SYDVKM. This CDR3 is 12 amino acids long. V was cut by 10 bases and J by 8 bases, with 17 bases left in between. CDR3 bases: TGTGCCACGGAACAGAGGGACACAGGCTACACCTTC. Its translation is CATEQRDTGYTF.

This chain connects TRBV19 to TRBJ1-6; 10 bases are shared with TRBD1. Germline loops: CDR1 LNHDA, CDR2 SQIVND (reference sequence). This CDR3 has 13 residues. V dropped 8 bases and J dropped 9; count of bases not matched to a gene: 4. For the CDR3, the DNA is TGTGCCAGTTCCGACAGGGGGCGTTCACCCCTCCACTTT. Amino acid sequence: CASSDRGRSPLHF.

This clone was observed a single time. V gene TRBV6-5 combines with J gene TRBJ2-1; D gene ambiguous. V was cut by 6 bases and J by 4 bases, with 7 bases left in between. The germline gives CDR1 MNHEY, CDR2 SVGAGI. The CDR3 has 12 amino acids. The CDR3 is CASRVQYNEQFF. The CDR3 bases are TGTGCCAGCAGAGTACAGTACAATGAGCAGTTCTTC.

The chain recombines TRBV28 with TRBJ1-2; D might be TRBD1 (6 bases). This CDR3 contains 13 residues. The germline V and J ends were trimmed by 7 bases and 5 bases, with 14 bases remaining between them. The germline CDR1 and CDR2 sequences are MDHEN and SYDVKM. The CDR3 DNA follows: TGTGCCAGCACCCGACAGGATTCATATGGCTACACCTTC. Its translation is CASTRQDSYGYTF.

The chain recombines TRBV5-1 with TRBJ2-5; 7 nucleotides line up with TRBD1. The ends lost 4 bases at V and 5 bases at J; junction bases unmatched: 8. The CDR3 contains 14 residues. Germline CDR1 is SGHRS and CDR2 is YFSETQ. CDR3 DNA: TGCGCCAGCAGCCATCAGGGGGTGGTGGAGACCCAGTACTTC. Protein sequence: CASSHQGVVETQYF.